A single sample is the source of the 3 T cell receptor beta chains below, sequenced in a study of shared clonotypes between healthy human individuals. Using immunoSEQ multiplex PCR, the repertoire was profiled, and TCRdb retains in-frame clones only, with some absent. This table holds around 2,100,000 clones, over 85% found once. CD45RO-negative CD8 cells positively selected for CCR7 made up the naive population, which excluded terminally differentiated effector memory CD45RA+ cells. Specimen: naive CD8+ T cells sorted from blood. These receptors were collected from a man aged 18-30 years in good health.

With respect to this clone: The junction departs from germline at one end; a sequencing error may be responsible. This rearrangement joins TRBV7-7 to TRBJ2-5, with D perhaps matching TRBD1 (5 bases). Germline V CDR1 and CDR2: SSHAT, FNYEAQ (reference sequence). The CDR3 sequence is 14 residues long. In nucleotides, the CDR3 is TGTGCTAGCAGCCCGAGACAGAACCAAGAGACCCAGTACTTC. Protein sequence: CASSPRQNQETQYF.

V is TRBV9 and J is TRBJ1-1; 8 bases line up with TRBD1. CDR3 length: 15 amino acids. The V segment lost 2 bases and the J segment 5 bases; nucleotides outside the gene matches: 8. Germline V gives CDR1 SGDLS, CDR2 YYNGEE. CDR3 in DNA: TGTGCCAGCAGCGTGCGACAGGGGCCGAGGACTGAAGCTTTCTTT. It specifies CASSVRQGPRTEAFF.

This clone showed up just once. This chain links TRBV7-2 with TRBJ1-3; the match to TRBD1 covers 8 bases. Trimming removed 2 bases from V and 1 base from J; junction bases left unmatched: 1. Germline CDR1 and CDR2: SGHTA and FQGNSA. This CDR3 is 15 amino acids long. The CDR3 is CASSLQGASGNTIYF. CDR3 in DNA: TGTGCCAGCAGCTTACAGGGGGCGTCTGGAAACACCATATATTTT.